These 20 T cell receptor beta chains originate from one sample sequenced in a study of regulatory T cells in long-lasting Graves disease. Time point denoted: persistent/refractory GD, antithyroid drugs over 5 years with positive TRAb. Preparation of the TCR library used RNA extracted from PBMCs. Library construction for TCR beta used iRepertoire HTBI primers and Arm-PCR of CDR3 regions. From the multiplex PCR reads, TCRdb called clonotypes with MiXCR, one entry per CDR3 protein. The table shows some 440,000 distinct CDR3 sequences, with around 20% occurring only once. This specimen was peripheral blood mononuclear cells (PBMCs), taken when the disease was refractory, from a patient treated with antithyroid drugs. These receptors were obtained from a female donor with Graves disease.

The chain has TRBV4-1 and TRBJ1-1, with D perhaps TRBD1 (5 bases). Looked up from germline, CDR1 is MGHRA and CDR2 is YSYEKL. The CDR3 spans 14 residues. V shed 2 bases and J shed 5 bases, with 12 bases lying between them. The CDR3 sequence: CASSQRLSGTEAFF. The CDR3 coding sequence is TGCGCCAGCAGCCAAAGACTCTCAGGGACTGAAGCTTTCTTT.

The rearrangement uses TRBV9 and TRBJ1-2; 7 bases map to TRBD1. V shed 4 bases, J shed 4 bases, and the junction held 10 bases outside the gene matches. Germline V gene sequence: CDR1 SGDLS, CDR2 YYNGEE. The CDR3 has 15 residues. The CDR3 DNA sequence: TGTGCCAGCAGCCCAGCACCGACAGGGCTCTATGGCTACACCTTC. This translates into CASSPAPTGLYGYTF.

With regard to this clonotype: A single base separates this from a much larger clone, so it may be a read error. This sequence joins TRBV7-2 and TRBJ2-5; TRBD2 matches at 7 bases. Per germline, CDR1 SGHTA and CDR2 FQGNSA. The CDR3 spans 16 residues. The DNA of the CDR3 is TGTGCCTGCAGCTTAAGCCATGCTAGCGGACAAGAGACCCAGTACTTC. Translating gives CACSLSHASGQETQYF.

This chain links TRBV25-1 with TRBJ2-5; 10 bases map to TRBD1. Germline assignment: CDR1 MGHDK and CDR2 SYGVNS. J gave up 5 bases and V 1 base, and 7 bases lay outside the gene matches. CDR3 length: 16 residues. CDR3: CASSEFGTGAWETQYF. The CDR3 bases are TGTGCCAGCAGTGAATTTGGGACAGGGGCGTGGGAGACCCAGTACTTC.

This clonotype has at least ten counts. The V gene is TRBV27, the J gene TRBJ1-5; 7 nucleotides line up with TRBD1. The CDR3 runs to 17 residues. Germline V gives CDR1 MNHEY, CDR2 SMNVEV (reference sequence). The junction had 11 bases not matched to a gene; V was cut back by 1 base and J by 5 bases. The CDR3 spells CASSLFGFGTVDQPQHF. CDR3 coding DNA: TGTGCCAGCAGTTTATTCGGGTTTGGGACAGTGGATCAGCCCCAGCATTTT.

In its sample, this clonotype was seen a few times. The J gene is TRBJ1-5, the V gene TRBV30; perhaps TRBD1 as D (6 bases). CDR3 length equals 15 residues. V was pared by 3 bases and J by 1 base, with 13 bases between. CDR1 GTSNPN and CDR2 SVGIG come from the germline V gene (reference sequence). The CDR3 DNA reads as TGTGCCTGGAGAGGGGAGGGACAAAGCAATCAGCCCCAGCATTTT. Protein sequence: CAWRGEGQSNQPQHF.

This clonotype has at least ten counts. The V gene is TRBV27, the J gene TRBJ1-5; 7 bases align to TRBD1. Germline-derived CDR1 and CDR2 are MNHEY and SMNVEV (reference sequence). With V trimmed by 6 bases and J by 4 bases, 6 bases remained unmatched. This CDR3 is built from 14 residues. DNA of the CDR3: TGTGCCAGCAGCCGGACAGGTACTAATCAGCCCCAGCATTTT. Its protein product is CASSRTGTNQPQHF.

This clonotype came up many times. The junction departs from germline at one end; a sequencing error may be responsible. The genes are TRBV28 and TRBJ2-7, with D unclear. The CDR3 is 10 amino acids. CDR1 MDHEN and CDR2 SYDVKM come from the germline V gene. CDR3 residues: CASSGWSVTF. CDR3 bases: TGTGCCAGCAGTGGTTGGTCTGTTACTTTC.

This clonotype was counted many times. The chain links TRBV7-8 to TRBJ1-2, with D perhaps TRBD1 (6 bases). Germline V gene lookup returns CDR1 SGHVS and CDR2 FQNEAQ. This CDR3 is built from 15 residues. V was trimmed by 8 bases and J by 1 base, leaving 17 bases between them. As DNA, the CDR3 is TGTGCCAGCCGATTGGACGACAGGATTAACTATGGCTACACCTTC. Its protein product is CASRLDDRINYGYTF.

The sample holds a few counts of this clonotype. The chain carries TRBV20-1 and TRBJ1-2, with D tentatively TRBD1 (5 bases). The CDR3 consists of 12 residues. Germline V lookup: CDR1 DFQATT, CDR2 SNEGSKA (reference sequence). The CDR3 bases are TGCAGCGAAGCGACCAGGGTGGGTGGCTACACCTTC. This sequence encodes CSEATRVGGYTF.

A remark on this clonotype: This may be a read error, as it is one base from a much larger clone. V usage is TRBV6-9 and J usage is TRBJ1-5; tentatively, D is TRBD1 (5 bases). The germline V gene encodes CDR1 MNHGY and CDR2 SVAAGI. The CDR3 is 15 amino acids. CDR3 loop: CASSYDSYSDQPQHF. The CDR3 DNA sequence: TGTGCCAGCAGTTACGACAGTTATAGCGATCAGCCCCAGCATTTT.

This clonotype was picked up many times. The chain links TRBV6-1 to TRBJ1-1; no firm D call. CDR3 length equals 14 residues. Germline-derived CDR1 and CDR2 are MNHNS and SASEGT. Trimming removed 6 bases at V and 1 base at J, with 12 bases between. The CDR3 region has the DNA TGTGCCAGCAGCCACCGAAGGGAGAACACTGAAGCTTTCTTT. Translated: CASSHRRENTEAFF.

This clonotype was detected ten times or more. The chain has TRBV7-3 and TRBJ1-1; 9 positions match TRBD1. The V segment lost 5 bases and the J segment 6 bases; nucleotides outside the gene matches: 7. CDR1 is SGHTA, CDR2 FQGTGA, per germline. The CDR3 has 14 amino acids. The CDR3, as DNA: TGTGCCAGCAGCCTACTAGGGGACAGGGCTGAAGCTTTCTTT. Protein product: CASSLLGDRAEAFF.

About this clonotype itself: A much larger clone differs by one base, so this may be a read error. J is TRBJ1-1 and V is TRBV30, with D tentatively TRBD1 (5 bases). CDR1 is GTSNPN and CDR2 is SVGIG in the germline V gene (reference sequence). V was clipped by 3 bases and J by 12 bases, with 20 bases between them. The CDR3 loop spans 13 amino acids. The CDR3 region has the DNA TGTGCCTGGAGCCACGCCGGGACCATGTTCCCTTTCTTT. Translated, it gives CAWSHAGTMFPFF.

This chain connects TRBV6-1 to TRBJ2-2; 12 positions match TRBD1. From germline, CDR1 is MNHNS and CDR2 SASEGT. V gave up 6 bases and J gave up 5 bases; unmatched junction bases: 4. The CDR3 has 15 amino acids. The CDR3 bases are TGTGCCAGCAGCCGGGACAGGGGGCAAACCGGGGAGCTGTTTTTT. Protein sequence: CASSRDRGQTGELFF.

This clonotype occurred many times. The J gene is TRBJ2-7, the V gene TRBV27; D is uncertain. This CDR3 is 15 amino acids long. The V gene lost 5 bases and the J gene lost 0 bases, with 14 bases spanning the gap. Germline CDR1 reads MNHEY; CDR2 reads SMNVEV (reference sequence). CDR3 sequence (DNA): TGTGCCAGCAGTGCCCGGACGGGTAGCTCCTACGAGCAGTACTTC. As protein: CASSARTGSSYEQYF.

The rearrangement uses TRBV24-1 and TRBJ2-1; D is possibly TRBD1 (6 bases). The CDR3 extends over 15 amino acids. Germline V gene lookup returns CDR1 KGHDR and CDR2 SFDVKD. Trimming removed 6 bases from V and 2 bases from J, with 13 bases in between. CDR3 residues: CATSHQGFTYNEQFF. The CDR3 DNA reads as TGTGCCACCAGTCACCAGGGGTTTACCTACAATGAGCAGTTCTTC.

This rearrangement joins TRBV6-1 to TRBJ2-1; D gene ambiguous. V shed 5 bases and J shed 5 bases, with 10 bases lying between them. The germline V gene has CDR1 MNHNS and CDR2 SASEGT. The CDR3 sequence is 13 residues long. The CDR3 here is CASSRSRNNEQFF. The CDR3 DNA follows: TGTGCCAGCAGTCGGAGTCGTAACAATGAGCAGTTCTTC.

This clonotype appeared a few times. The chain couples TRBV4-3 to TRBJ2-7; D remains unclear. CDR1 is LGHNA, CDR2 YSLEER, per germline. The CDR3 runs 15 residues. The V end lost 4 bases, the J end lost 2 bases, and 15 bases lay between the germline ends. The CDR3 is CASSLFAAQTYEQYF. The CDR3 nucleotides are TGCGCCAGCAGCCTCTTCGCGGCACAGACCTACGAGCAGTACTTC.

This clonotype was seen repeatedly, ten times or more. The V and J genes are TRBV3-1 and TRBJ2-2, with 12 bases lining up with TRBD2. CDR3 length: 16 residues. Germline V gene data show CDR1 as LGHDT and CDR2 as YNNKEL (reference sequence). Trimming removed 4 bases from V and 5 bases from J; junction bases left unmatched: 5. DNA for the CDR3: TGTGCCAGCAGCCTCAGGACTAGCGGGGCAACCGGGGAGCTGTTTTTT. It codes for CASSLRTSGATGELFF.